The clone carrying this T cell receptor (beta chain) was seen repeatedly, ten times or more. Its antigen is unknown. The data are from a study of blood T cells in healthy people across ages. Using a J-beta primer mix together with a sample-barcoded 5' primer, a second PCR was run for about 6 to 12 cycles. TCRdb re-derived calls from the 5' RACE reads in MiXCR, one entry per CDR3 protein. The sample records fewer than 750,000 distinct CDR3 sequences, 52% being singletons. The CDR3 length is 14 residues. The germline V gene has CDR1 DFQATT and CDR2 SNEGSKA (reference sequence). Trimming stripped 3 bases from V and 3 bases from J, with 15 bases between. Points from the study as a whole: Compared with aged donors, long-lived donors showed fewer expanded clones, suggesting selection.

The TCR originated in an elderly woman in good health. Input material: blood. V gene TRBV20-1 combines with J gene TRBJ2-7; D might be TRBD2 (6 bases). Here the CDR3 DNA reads TGCAGTGCTAGGGTAGGGGCGGGATACTACGAGCAGTACTTC. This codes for CSARVGAGYYEQYF.